Listed below are T cell receptor beta chains from one sample, sequenced in a study of OX40 agonist ivuxolimab in advanced cancers. The repertoire was sequenced with immunoSEQ multiplex PCR; TCRdb's copy has only in-frame clones and lacks some. Seen here are about 46,000 clones, 80% to 90% observed once, and the top ten hold around 58%. This specimen consisted of CD4+ or CD8+ T cells sorted from blood, obtained in a trial of the OX40 agonist ivuxolimab. The receptor set was obtained from an adult with an advanced solid tumor such as melanoma, head and neck, liver or kidney cancer. Both conserved end residues are part of each CDR3. The order of the fields is CDR3 protein, V gene, J gene.

CASSPTPGTGTRTGELFF	TRBV7-2	TRBJ2-2
CASSSGTRVETQYF	TRBV11-2	TRBJ2-5
CASSLTSTDTQYF	TRBV19	TRBJ2-3
CASSLEQGNTIYF	TRBV5-1	TRBJ1-3
CASSEGVPGQDEQYF	TRBV6-1	TRBJ2-7
CASSFLASRETQYF	TRBV7-9	TRBJ2-5
CASSSTSGGYNEQFF	TRBV7-3	TRBJ2-1
CASSLAGASSYNEQFF	TRBV5-4	TRBJ2-1
CASSHVDRDQNEQFF	TRBV4-3	TRBJ2-1
CASSATSSYNSPLHF	TRBV6-6	TRBJ1-6
CASSQGQENSPLHF	TRBV4-2	TRBJ1-6
CASSFRTGEHYEQYF	TRBV5-1	TRBJ2-7
CASSPSNGLGYGYTF	TRBV9	TRBJ1-2
CASSLEGHEQYF	TRBV6-6	TRBJ2-7
CASSLRTESSYEQYF	TRBV5-1	TRBJ2-7
CASKQVPFEQYF	TRBV28	TRBJ2-7
CASSVTSGSLVETQYF	TRBV2	TRBJ2-5
CASSSLSTRLGNTGELFF	TRBV5-1	TRBJ2-2
CAIGPSSYNEQFF	TRBV10-3	TRBJ2-1
CASSVRTVASNEKLFF	TRBV18	TRBJ1-4
CASSPRGAMNTEAFF	TRBV5-4	TRBJ1-1
CTSRRKDRNEKLFF	TRBV21-1	TRBJ1-4
CASSASPSYEQYF	TRBV2	TRBJ2-7
CASSFTGNTEAFF	TRBV5-1	TRBJ1-1
CASSSQGAGELFF	TRBV5-1	TRBJ2-2
CASSPKGLAGSYEQYF	TRBV4-1	TRBJ2-7
CASSWGRVYSNQPQHF	TRBV7-8	TRBJ1-5
CASSYGWSSGANVLTF	TRBV6-5	TRBJ2-6
CASSFNTDTQYF	TRBV11-2	TRBJ2-3
CAISGTGSHGELFF	TRBV10-3	TRBJ2-2
CACSRASSYEQYF	TRBV30	-